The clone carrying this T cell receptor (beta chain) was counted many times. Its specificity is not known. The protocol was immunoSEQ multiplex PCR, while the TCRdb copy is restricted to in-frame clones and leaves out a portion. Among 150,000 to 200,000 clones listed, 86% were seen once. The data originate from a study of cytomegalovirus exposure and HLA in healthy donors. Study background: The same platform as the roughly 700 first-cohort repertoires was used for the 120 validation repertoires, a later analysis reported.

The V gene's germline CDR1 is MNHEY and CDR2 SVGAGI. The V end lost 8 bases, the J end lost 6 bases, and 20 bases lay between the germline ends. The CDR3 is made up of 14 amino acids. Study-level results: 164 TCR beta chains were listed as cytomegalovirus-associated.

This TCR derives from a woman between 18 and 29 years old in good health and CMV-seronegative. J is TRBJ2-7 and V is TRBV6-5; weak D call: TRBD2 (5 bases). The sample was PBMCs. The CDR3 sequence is CASSPNEEGSEQYF. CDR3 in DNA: TGTGCCAGCTCCCCGAACGAGGAAGGGAGCGAGCAGTACTTC.